The next 20 T cell receptor beta chains were all read from a single sample in a study of T cells in Graves' hyperthyroidism and ophthalmopathy. There were TCR beta CDR3 regions amplified from RNA transcripts. The study used the HTBI primer set for a first-round RT-PCR of the TCR CDR3. TCRdb analysed the multiplex PCR reads with MiXCR anew, one entry per CDR3 protein. The sample consists of some 700,000 distinct CDR3 sequences, 17% of them appearing once. Source material: blood. The receptor set was obtained from a man aged 50 or older with Graves' hyperthyroidism.

As concerns this clonotype: A read error is possible here, since a much larger clone lies one base away. The chain has TRBV11-2 and TRBJ1-2; D gene unclear. Germline V gives CDR1 SGHAT, CDR2 FQNNGV. This CDR3 region has 15 residues. Trimming pared 5 bases from V and 3 bases from J, leaving 16 bases between. Here the CDR3 DNA reads TGTGCCAGCAGCGCCACGGGAGGGAAGGACTATGGCTACACCTTC. It encodes CASSATGGKDYGYTF.

This clonotype was picked up many times. V and J are TRBV19 and TRBJ1-5; D gene uncertain. The ends were cut back, 6 bases at V and 6 bases at J, with 18 bases in the middle. Germline-derived CDR1 and CDR2 are LNHDA and SQIVND (reference sequence). The CDR3 runs to 15 residues. As DNA, the CDR3 is TGTGCCAGTAGCCTACCGGACGGCCGGACTCAGCCCCAGCATTTT. Translated: CASSLPDGRTQPQHF. Supplemented by reference TRBV19 and TRBJ1-5, the full variable domain reads DGGITQSPKYLFRKEGQNVTLSCEQNLNHDAMYWYRQDPGQGLRLIYYSQIVNDFQKGDIAEGYSVSREKKESFPLTVTSAQKNPTAFYLCASSLPDGRTQPQHFGDGTRLSIL.

This chain links TRBV7-9 with TRBJ2-7, with 9 nucleotides matching TRBD1. Looked up from germline, CDR1 is SEHNR and CDR2 is FQNEAQ (reference sequence). Trimming cost V 3 bases and J 5 bases; bases outside gene matches: 5. The CDR3 length is 14 residues. CDR3 DNA sequence: TGTGCCAGCAGCTTGGGACAGGGAATAGACGAGCAGTACTTC. It translates to CASSLGQGIDEQYF. Combining the CDR3 with reference TRBV7-9 and TRBJ2-7 gives the whole variable domain DTGVSQNPRHKITKRGQNVTFRCDPISEHNRLYWYRQTLGQGPEFLTYFQNEAQLEKSRLLSDRFSAERPKGSFSTLEIQRTEQGDSAMYLCASSLGQGIDEQYFGPGTRLTVT.

This clonotype was picked up many times. The chain has TRBV6-5 and TRBJ2-3, with 12 bases matching TRBD2. CDR1 is MNHEY and CDR2 is SVGAGI in the germline V gene. The CDR3 covers 15 residues. With 6 bases clipped from V and 3 bases from J, the junction kept 4 bases outside the gene matches. CDR3 nucleotides: TGTGCCAGCAGGGTCGGGACTAGCGGGACAGATACGCAGTATTTT. Its protein product is CASRVGTSGTDTQYF.

This clonotype was seen repeatedly, ten times or more. The V and J genes are TRBV2 and TRBJ2-7, with 12 nucleotides matching TRBD2. The CDR3 is 15 amino acids. Germline V CDR1 and CDR2: SNHLY, FYNNEI. After removal of 6 bases from V and 4 bases from J, the junction contained 7 bases not matched to a gene. The CDR3 reads CASRGLAGKAYEQYF. CDR3 DNA sequence: TGTGCCAGCAGAGGACTAGCGGGAAAAGCATACGAGCAGTACTTC. The variable domain in full, with the rest retrieved from reference TRBV2 and TRBJ2-7, is EPEVTQTPSHQVTQMGQEVILRCVPISNHLYFYWYRQILGQKVEFLVSFYNNEISEKSEIFDDQFSVERPDGSNFTLKIRSTKLEDSAMYFCASRGLAGKAYEQYFGPGTRLTVT.

The J gene is TRBJ2-1, the V gene TRBV10-3; 13 nucleotides agree with TRBD2. The CDR3 is made up of 15 amino acids. Germline CDR1 is ENHRY and CDR2 is SYGVKD. The J segment lost 8 bases and the V segment lost 4 bases, leaving 5 bases of the junction unmatched. DNA for the CDR3: TGTGCCATCAGTGGGACTAGCGGGAGATTGGATGAGCAGTTCTTC. Amino acids: CAISGTSGRLDEQFF.

The rearrangement uses TRBV6-5 and TRBJ2-1, with 11 bases matching TRBD2. V shed 0 bases, J shed 9 bases, and the junction held 4 bases outside the gene matches. The germline CDR1 and CDR2 sequences are MNHEY and SVGAGI. There are 15 residues in the CDR3. CDR3: CASSYSGLAVGEQFF. The CDR3 DNA follows: TGTGCCAGCAGTTACTCGGGACTAGCGGTAGGTGAGCAGTTCTTC.

In its sample, this clonotype was seen a few times. J is TRBJ2-1 and V is TRBV13; D is unclear. The CDR3 length is 12 residues. Germline CDR1 and CDR2: PRHDT and FYEKMQ (reference sequence). The V and J ends lost 4 bases and 7 bases respectively, with 8 bases between them. The CDR3: CASSSSENEQFF. In nucleotides, the CDR3 is TGTGCCAGCAGCTCGAGCGAAAATGAGCAGTTCTTC. The whole variable domain, filled in from reference TRBV13 and TRBJ2-1, reads AAGVIQSPRHLIKEKRETATLKCYPIPRHDTVYWYQQGPGQDPQFLISFYEKMQSDKGSIPDRFSAQQFSDYHSELNMSSLELGDSALYFCASSSSENEQFFGPGTRLTVL.

This chain joins TRBV7-2 and TRBJ2-7; a weak D match, TRBD1 (6 bases). The germline gives CDR1 SGHTA, CDR2 FQGNSA. V was pared by 5 bases and J by 7 bases, with 15 bases between. The CDR3 spans 13 residues. CDR3 in amino acids: CASSTRTESEQYF. In DNA form, the CDR3 reads TGTGCCAGCAGCACCAGGACAGAATCTGAGCAGTACTTC.

This clonotype was observed many times. This chain uses TRBV12-3 or TRBV12-4 with TRBJ1-4; TRBD1 matches at 8 bases. The CDR3 has 15 amino acids. With 6 bases clipped from V and 8 bases from J, the junction kept 11 bases outside the gene matches. CDR3 nucleotide sequence: TGTGCCAGCAGGGGGGGACAGGCCGTATCCGAAAAACTGTTTTTT. Residues: CASRGGQAVSEKLFF.

The chain uses TRBV7-9 and TRBJ2-6; TRBD2 agrees at 10 bases. The germline gives CDR1 SEHNR, CDR2 FQNEAQ (reference sequence). V shed 7 bases and J 1 base; nucleotides not matched to a gene: 7. The CDR3 covers 17 residues. The CDR3 sequence: CASIPGLAASGANVLTF. The CDR3 nucleotides read TGTGCCAGCATCCCCGGACTAGCGGCGTCTGGGGCCAACGTCCTGACTTTC. Filled out from reference TRBV7-9 and TRBJ2-6, the complete variable domain reads DTGVSQNPRHKITKRGQNVTFRCDPISEHNRLYWYRQTLGQGPEFLTYFQNEAQLEKSRLLSDRFSAERPKGSFSTLEIQRTEQGDSAMYLCASIPGLAASGANVLTFGAGSRLTVL.

This clonotype was observed a handful of times. The chain joins TRBV30 to TRBJ1-1; no firm D call. V was clipped by 1 base and J by 4 bases, with 7 bases between them. The CDR3 sequence is 12 residues long. CDR1 is GTSNPN and CDR2 is SVGIG in the germline V gene (reference sequence). This chain's CDR3 is CAWSERSTEAFF. CDR3 DNA sequence: TGTGCCTGGAGTGAACGGTCCACTGAAGCTTTCTTT.

This clonotype was found a few times. The gene calls are TRBV3-1 and TRBJ2-1, with 8 nucleotides matching TRBD2. CDR3 length equals 15 residues. Trimming took 5 bases from V and 3 from J; bases not matched to a gene: 6. Germline loops: CDR1 LGHDT, CDR2 YNNKEL (reference sequence). The CDR3 DNA is TGTGCCAGCAGCTCACTAGCGGCCTTCTACAATGAGCAGTTCTTC. It yields the protein CASSSLAAFYNEQFF.

This clonotype was seen a few times. This chain links TRBV20-1 with TRBJ1-1; D is unclear. This CDR3 is built from 14 residues. Germline-derived CDR1 and CDR2 are DFQATT and SNEGSKA (reference sequence). V lost 0 bases to trimming and J lost 0 bases, with 8 bases between them. The CDR3 here is CSARETGLNTEAFF. The DNA for the CDR3 is TGCAGTGCTAGAGAGACCGGGTTGAACACTGAAGCTTTCTTT.

This sequence joins TRBV27 and TRBJ2-1, with D perhaps being TRBD1 or TRBD2 (5 bases each). The CDR3 spans 16 residues. Germline V CDR1 and CDR2: MNHEY, SMNVEV (reference sequence). V dropped 5 bases and J dropped 3 bases, with 17 bases sitting between them. The CDR3 DNA reads as TGTGCCAGCAGTCCCTTACGGGGCTGGGGCTACAATGAGCAGTTCTTC. Amino acid sequence: CASSPLRGWGYNEQFF.

The chain combines TRBV28 with TRBJ1-1; 11 bases are a match to TRBD1. Germline values: CDR1 MDHEN, CDR2 SYDVKM. V dropped 5 bases and J dropped 3; count of bases not matched to a gene: 5. The CDR3 consists of 15 residues. The CDR3 sequence is CASSGGQGDHTEAFF. CDR3 nucleotides: TGTGCCAGCAGTGGGGGACAGGGGGACCACACTGAAGCTTTCTTT.

This sequence joins TRBV7-9 and TRBJ2-4; D might be TRBD2 (5 bases). The CDR3 spans 16 residues. CDR1 SEHNR and CDR2 FQNEAQ come from the germline V gene (reference sequence). V dropped 4 bases and J dropped 1 base, with 14 bases sitting between them. CDR3 sequence reads: CASSWTRVSAKNIQYF. In DNA, the CDR3 is TGTGCCAGCAGCTGGACGCGGGTGTCTGCCAAAAACATTCAGTACTTC.

The J gene is TRBJ2-7, the V gene TRBV29-1; 11 nucleotides line up with TRBD2. Trimming at V came to 0 bases and at J to 5 bases, leaving 6 bases not matched to a gene. CDR3 length: 15 residues. In germline, CDR1 is SQVTM, CDR2 ANQGSEA. The DNA of the CDR3 is TGCAGCGTTGAAGATAGAACTAGCGGGAGCAACGAGCAGTACTTC. Translating it yields CSVEDRTSGSNEQYF.

Only a few counts were recorded for this clonotype. Given a much more abundant clone one base away, this may be a read error. The gene calls are TRBV7-9 and TRBJ2-5; D perhaps matches TRBD2 (5 bases). This CDR3 comprises 12 residues. Per the germline V gene, CDR1 is SEHNR and CDR2 is FQNEAQ (reference sequence). The CDR3 nucleotides are TGTGTCAGCAGCTTAGCGTCTGAAGGCCAGTACTTC. It specifies CVSSLASEGQYF. Supplemented by reference TRBV7-9 and TRBJ2-5, the full variable domain reads DTGVSQNPRHKITKRGQNVTFRCDPISEHNRLYWYRQTLGQGPEFLTYFQNEAQLEKSRLLSDRFSAERPKGSFSTLEIQRTEQGDSAMYLCVSSLASEGQYFGPGTRLLVL.

This clonotype was recorded at least ten times. The chain employs TRBV11-2 and TRBJ2-3; D possibly matches TRBD1 or TRBD2 (5 bases each). Per germline, CDR1 SGHAT and CDR2 FQNNGV. The CDR3 is 18 amino acids. V was cut by 0 bases and J by 2 bases, with 18 bases left in between. CDR3 sequence reads: CASSLDGRGGLYTDTQYF. In DNA form, the CDR3 reads TGTGCCAGCAGCTTAGATGGAAGGGGCGGACTGTACACAGATACGCAGTATTTT.